The 8 T cell receptor beta chains below were found in one sample sequenced in a study of blood T cell repertoires in COVID-19. Here immunoSEQ multiplex PCR was the method, and the copy in TCRdb shows in-frame clones only, minus some. The sample comprises 470,000 or so clones, roughly 91% of which are singletons, and more than 4% rests with the top ten. The specimen was peripheral blood. The receptor set was obtained from a woman aged 25-40 years with acute or convalescent COVID-19.

The chain employs TRBV6-5 and TRBJ2-7; D gene ambiguous. Trimming stripped 2 bases from V and 0 bases from J, with 14 bases between. Germline V gene sequence: CDR1 MNHEY, CDR2 SVGAGI. This CDR3 region has 16 residues. CDR3 nucleotides: TGTGCCAGCAGTTACAATCCAGGCCCAAGCTCCTACGAGCAGTACTTC. Its translation is CASSYNPGPSSYEQYF.

The chain recombines TRBV2 with TRBJ1-6, with D tentatively TRBD1 (5 bases). Germline CDR1 is SNHLY and CDR2 is FYNNEI. Deletions cut 0 bases from V and 7 bases from J, with 7 bases between. This CDR3 region has 14 residues. CDR3 loop: CASSEADTNSPLHF. CDR3 in DNA: TGTGCCAGCAGTGAAGCGGACACGAATTCACCCCTCCACTTT.

The CDR3 here is CASGLAGGNTGELFF. Written as DNA, the CDR3 is TGTGCCAGCGGGCTAGCGGGGGGTAACACCGGGGAGCTGTTTTTT. This chain links TRBV9 with TRBJ2-2; 11 bases are shared with TRBD2. The V gene's germline CDR1 is SGDLS and CDR2 YYNGEE. The CDR3 is made up of 15 amino acids. V was clipped by 7 bases and J by 2 bases; unmatched bases: 4.

The chain carries TRBV4-1 and TRBJ1-5; 9 nucleotides match TRBD1. V was pared by 5 bases and J by 7 bases, with 6 bases of the junction left unmatched. CDR1 MGHRA and CDR2 YSYEKL come from the germline V gene. This CDR3 is 14 amino acids long. The CDR3 region is CASSLTGGWQPQHF. For the CDR3, the DNA is TGCGCCAGCAGCTTAACAGGGGGCTGGCAGCCCCAGCATTTT.

This sequence joins TRBV19 and TRBJ1-1, with D perhaps matching TRBD1 (5 bases). Germline CDR1 is LNHDA and CDR2 is SQIVND (reference sequence). This CDR3 spans 18 amino acids. V lost 4 bases, J lost 1 base, and 22 bases lay in between. The CDR3, as DNA: TGTGCCAGTAGTAGACCTCCGAGGGGACTGATGAAGAACACTGAAGCTTTCTTT. Encoded protein: CASSRPPRGLMKNTEAFF.

This clone was found a few times. The V and J genes are TRBV6-5 and TRBJ1-1; D unclear. This CDR3 is built from 13 residues. Trimming removed 7 bases at V and 1 base at J, with 10 bases between. Looked up from germline, CDR1 is MNHEY and CDR2 is SVGAGI. The CDR3 DNA reads TGTGCCAGCACTAGCAGAACGAACACTGAAGCTTTCTTT. Amino acids: CASTSRTNTEAFF.

The rearrangement links TRBV20-1 to TRBJ1-2, with a possible D match to TRBD1 (5 bases). V was trimmed by 6 bases and J by 6 bases, leaving 11 bases between them. The CDR3 is 11 residues long. From germline, CDR1 is DFQATT and CDR2 SNEGSKA (reference sequence). The CDR3 DNA sequence: TGCAGTGCCAGACAGTACGATGGCTACACCTTC. It yields the protein CSARQYDGYTF.

As concerns this clone: The sample contains more than one DNA sequence encoding this CDR3. The chain recombines TRBV2 with TRBJ2-3; 12 nucleotides match TRBD2. Germline lookup yields CDR1 SNHLY and CDR2 FYNNEI. V gave up 0 bases and J gave up 3 bases; unmatched junction bases: 1. The CDR3 loop spans 16 amino acids. The CDR3 here is CASSEALAGGTDTQYF. CDR3 bases: TGTGCCAGCAGTGAAGCACTAGCGGGGGGTACAGATACGCAGTATTTT.